The clone carrying this T cell receptor beta chain has only a few counts. With 60 Vbeta and 13 Jbeta primers, the PCR was carried out. Clones were read by immunoSEQ multiplex PCR, and TCRdb kept only the in-frame ones, dropping some. The repertoire holds around 100,000 clones, with around three quarters as singletons. The data belong to a study of cytomegalovirus exposure and HLA in healthy donors. Trimming removed 7 bases at V and 4 bases at J, with 7 bases between. This CDR3 has 10 residues. CDR1 is SQVTM, CDR2 ANQGSEA, per germline. The chain combines TRBV29-1 with TRBJ1-1; D is unresolved. The sequence was collected from a woman between 18 and 30 years old in good health and CMV-seropositive. The sequenced sample consisted of PBMCs. Written as DNA, the CDR3 is TGCAGCGCAGGATTCACTGAAGCTTTCTTT. It yields the protein CSAGFTEAFF.